This entry is about one T cell receptor beta chain. These data belong to a study of blood T cell repertoires in COVID-19. The wider study: Collection of acute and convalescent COVID-19 samples took place in the United States, Italy and Spain.

V was pared by 8 bases and J by 7 bases, with 20 bases between. This CDR3 has 14 residues. Germline V gene data show CDR1 as MGHDK and CDR2 as SYGVNS. Under the authors' procedure: Reference gene primer amplification yielded estimated nucleated cell counts. Assay: immunoSEQ multiplex PCR; the TCRdb copy retains only in-frame clones and omits some. Clone size and V and J calls were adopted from that table, with D and trimming inferred from the DNA. The sample has hundreds of thousands of clones, 80% seen once; the top ten hold around 4.7%. This TCR derives from a man between 25 and 39 years old with acute COVID-19. The gene calls are TRBV25-1 and TRBJ1-2; D is perhaps TRBD1 (6 bases). The sample consisted of PBMCs or T cells enriched from blood (not recorded which). This chain's CDR3 is CASGRAEARGGYTF. The CDR3 DNA follows: TGTGCCAGCGGAAGGGCAGAGGCCAGGGGTGGCTACACCTTC.